This passage covers 26 T cell receptor beta chains from one sample sequenced in a study of blood T cell repertoires in COVID-19. Clones were read by immunoSEQ multiplex PCR, and TCRdb kept only the in-frame ones, dropping some. The sample carries about 200,000 clones, approximately 86% recorded once. Material for sequencing was peripheral blood. The receptors stem from a woman aged 45-59 years with COVID-19, enrolled during active disease.

In this sample, this clone turned up once. J is TRBJ1-1 and V is TRBV19, with TRBD1 as a possible D gene (5 bases). The CDR3 has 14 residues. The germline V gene has CDR1 LNHDA and CDR2 SQIVND (reference sequence). Trimming removed 1 base from V and 4 bases from J, with 10 bases in between. CDR3 protein: CASSIATGGTEAFF. The CDR3 DNA reads as TGTGCCAGTAGTATAGCCACCGGGGGCACTGAAGCTTTCTTT.

The gene calls are TRBV7-9 and TRBJ2-2; 11 nucleotides agree with TRBD1. Per germline, CDR1 SEHNR and CDR2 FQNEAQ (reference sequence). The CDR3 covers 18 residues. J lost 4 bases, V lost 1 base, and 8 bases had no gene match. CDR3 DNA: TGTGCCAGCAGCTTAGAGGTTTGGACAGGGGGCCTCACCGGGGAGCTGTTTTTT. It codes for CASSLEVWTGGLTGELFF.

The J gene is TRBJ1-1, the V gene TRBV19, with 10 bases matching TRBD1. The CDR3 length is 16 residues. Germline assignment: CDR1 LNHDA and CDR2 SQIVND (reference sequence). J gave up 2 bases and V 3 bases, and 6 bases lay outside the gene matches. The CDR3, as DNA: TGTGCCAGTAGTATTCAGGGGACAGGGGTAAACACTGAAGCTTTCTTT. Its protein product is CASSIQGTGVNTEAFF.

This chain uses TRBV25-1 with TRBJ2-1, with TRBD1 as a possible D gene (5 bases). The CDR3 loop spans 15 amino acids. Germline V gene data show CDR1 as MGHDK and CDR2 as SYGVNS. Trimming removed 6 bases from V and 8 bases from J, with 20 bases in between. The CDR3 nucleotides read TGTGCCAGCAGCCTTTACCCAGCAGGGCCCGATGAGCAGTTCTTC. Its protein product is CASSLYPAGPDEQFF.

The V call is TRBV7-2, the J call TRBJ2-6; D might be TRBD1 (6 bases). The CDR3 sequence is 14 residues long. Trimming stripped 11 bases from V and 0 bases from J, with 11 bases between. The germline V gene encodes CDR1 SGHTA and CDR2 FQGNSA. CDR3 nucleotides: TGTGCCGGGGGACACCTCTCTGGGGCCAACGTCCTGACTTTC. It encodes CAGGHLSGANVLTF.

This clone was seen just once. The rearrangement joins TRBV28 to TRBJ1-3, with D unclear. The V and J ends lost 1 base and 0 bases respectively, with 10 bases between them. Germline CDR1 and CDR2: MDHEN and SYDVKM. There are 16 residues in the CDR3. The CDR3 sequence is CASSLLSRFSGNTIYF. Here the CDR3 DNA reads TGTGCCAGCAGTTTATTGAGCCGCTTCTCTGGAAACACCATATATTTT.

The J gene is TRBJ2-5, the V gene TRBV24-1; possible D gene TRBD1, 6 bases. This CDR3 contains 19 residues. Germline-derived CDR1 and CDR2 are KGHDR and SFDVKD. V dropped 4 bases and J dropped 0 bases, with 23 bases sitting between them. The CDR3 sequence is CATSDPPLGQPLYQETQYF. For the CDR3, the DNA is TGTGCCACCAGTGACCCCCCTTTAGGACAGCCATTGTACCAAGAGACCCAGTACTTC.

This chain joins TRBV7-9 and TRBJ2-7, with 9 bases that match TRBD1. In germline, CDR1 is SEHNR, CDR2 FQNEAQ (reference sequence). J was trimmed by 5 bases and V by 5 bases; bases with no gene match: 10. This CDR3 region has 15 residues. The CDR3 region is CASSQPDRGAHEQYF. Written as DNA, the CDR3 is TGTGCCAGCAGCCAACCGGACAGGGGTGCCCACGAGCAGTACTTC. Based on the CDR3 plus reference TRBV7-9 and TRBJ2-7, the full variable domain is DTGVSQNPRHKITKRGQNVTFRCDPISEHNRLYWYRQTLGQGPEFLTYFQNEAQLEKSRLLSDRFSAERPKGSFSTLEIQRTEQGDSAMYLCASSQPDRGAHEQYFGPGTRLTVT.

This chain connects TRBV2 to TRBJ2-2, with 9 bases matching TRBD1. The trim removed 10 bases at V and 4 bases at J, leaving 10 bases unmatched. This CDR3 spans 15 amino acids. CDR1 is SNHLY, CDR2 FYNNEI, per germline. CDR3 region: CAIPRDRDTTGELFF. CDR3 nucleotides: TGTGCCATCCCTCGGGACAGGGACACCACCGGGGAGCTGTTTTTT.

This chain connects TRBV28 to TRBJ2-7, with D possibly being TRBD1 (5 bases). Germline CDR1 MDHEN, CDR2 SYDVKM. V lost 2 bases and J 7 bases, leaving 15 bases between the germline ends. This CDR3 is built from 14 residues. CDR3: CASSLMPGIGEQYV. The CDR3 DNA follows: TGTGCCAGCAGTTTAATGCCAGGGATAGGGGAGCAGTACGTC.

V is TRBV5-1 and J is TRBJ2-7; TRBD1 agrees at 8 bases. The germline CDR1 and CDR2 sequences are SGHRS and YFSETQ. This CDR3 contains 14 residues. V gave up 4 bases and J gave up 4 bases; unmatched junction bases: 7. The CDR3 protein is CASSLRQGIYEQYF. In DNA, the CDR3 is TGCGCCAGCAGCCTTAGACAGGGGATTTACGAGCAGTACTTC.

The V gene is TRBV6-5, the J gene TRBJ1-4; tentative D call: TRBD1 (6 bases). Trimming left V 6 bases short and J 4 bases short, with 12 bases between. The germline V gene has CDR1 MNHEY and CDR2 SVGAGI. The CDR3 is made up of 14 amino acids. The CDR3 DNA reads TGTGCCAGCAGCCGACAGGCCTATAATGAAAAACTGTTTTTT. It codes for CASSRQAYNEKLFF.

The chain couples TRBV6-5 to TRBJ2-1; TRBD2 aligns across 15 bases. This CDR3 has 15 residues. J lost 7 bases, V lost 6 bases, and 4 bases had no gene match. Germline lookup yields CDR1 MNHEY and CDR2 SVGAGI. This chain's CDR3 is CASRRTSGGENEQFF. In DNA form, the CDR3 reads TGTGCCAGCAGAAGGACTAGCGGGGGGGAGAATGAGCAGTTCTTC.

V gene TRBV11-2 combines with J gene TRBJ2-3; 8 positions agree with TRBD2. CDR1 and CDR2 (germline): SGHAT, FQNNGV. V lost 3 bases and J lost 3; bases outside the gene matches: 8. The CDR3 sequence is 16 residues long. CDR3 sequence (DNA): TGTGCCAGCAGCTTTAGTACGGGGGGGATAACAGATACGCAGTATTTT. This gives the protein CASSFSTGGITDTQYF.

The chain uses TRBV19 and TRBJ1-5, with 8 bases lining up with TRBD1. This CDR3 region has 15 residues. The V segment lost 3 bases and the J segment 4 bases; nucleotides outside the gene matches: 5. Germline V gives CDR1 LNHDA, CDR2 SQIVND (reference sequence). DNA for the CDR3: TGTGCCAGTAGTATGAGAGACAGGGGTAATCAGCCCCAGCATTTT. Residues: CASSMRDRGNQPQHF.

This clone was observed once. The chain has TRBV11-2 and TRBJ2-7; D not resolved. There are 15 residues in the CDR3. Germline CDR1 and CDR2: SGHAT and FQNNGV. Trimming pared 0 bases from V and 0 bases from J, leaving 9 bases between. The CDR3 DNA sequence: TGTGCCAGCAGCTTAGACAGGTCTCACTCCTACGAGCAGTACTTC. It specifies CASSLDRSHSYEQYF.

The table lists this clone with a few counts. The chain has TRBV12-3 or TRBV12-4 and TRBJ2-3; D is undetermined. This CDR3 region has 12 residues. Trimming removed 3 bases from V and 1 base from J, with 2 bases in between. CDR3 bases: TGTGCCAGCAGTTTCGGCACAGATACGCAGTATTTT. Translation gives CASSFGTDTQYF.

The chain has TRBV5-6 and TRBJ1-2; no clear D gene. This CDR3 contains 14 residues. V dropped 0 bases and J dropped 3 bases, with 9 bases sitting between them. Germline CDR1 SGHDT, CDR2 YYEEEE. CDR3 coding DNA: TGTGCCAGCAGCTTGGCCGCAGTTGACTATGGCTACACCTTC. Translation: CASSLAAVDYGYTF.

The chain employs TRBV6-2 or TRBV6-3 and TRBJ2-1; TRBD2 matches at 10 bases. Trimming at V came to 1 base and at J to 4 bases, leaving 7 bases not matched to a gene. The CDR3 sequence is 17 residues long. Germline V gene lookup returns CDR1 MNHEY and CDR2 SVGEGT. CDR3 DNA sequence: TGTGCCAGCAGTTACTTGGAGCGGGGGGGCACGTACAATGAGCAGTTCTTC. Translation gives CASSYLERGGTYNEQFF.

J is TRBJ2-2 and V is TRBV11-2, with 8 bases aligning to TRBD2. The CDR3 totals 17 residues. J lost 6 bases, V lost 1 base, and 10 bases had no gene match. CDR1 SGHAT and CDR2 FQNNGV come from the germline V gene. Written as DNA, the CDR3 is TGTGCCAGCAGCTTAGTTCTTACGGGGGGGGCCGCCGGGGAGCTGTTTTTT. Translating gives CASSLVLTGGAAGELFF.

This chain uses TRBV9 with TRBJ2-7; 8 nucleotides align to TRBD2. The CDR3 contains 14 residues. V gave up 0 bases and J gave up 3 bases; unmatched junction bases: 2. Germline V lookup: CDR1 SGDLS, CDR2 YYNGEE. CDR3 protein: CASSVAGTSYEQYF. The DNA of the CDR3 is TGTGCCAGCAGCGTAGCGGGGACTAGCTACGAGCAGTACTTC.

The rearrangement uses TRBV5-6 and TRBJ2-7; 10 bases are shared with TRBD2. The V and J ends lost 3 bases and 4 bases, in that order; junction bases with no gene match: 7. Germline-derived CDR1 and CDR2 are SGHDT and YYEEEE. CDR3 length equals 15 residues. The CDR3 reads CASSSGLAGVYEQYF. In nucleotides, the CDR3 is TGTGCCAGCAGCTCTGGGCTAGCGGGGGTTTACGAGCAGTACTTC.

The rearrangement joins TRBV4-1 to TRBJ1-1, with D tentatively TRBD1 (6 bases). CDR1 MGHRA and CDR2 YSYEKL come from the germline V gene. The CDR3 extends over 15 amino acids. The V and J ends lost 5 bases and 3 bases respectively, with 16 bases between them. The CDR3 nucleotides read TGCGCCAGCAGCGGACAGTCCCTGACTTACACTGAAGCTTTCTTT. Amino acid sequence: CASSGQSLTYTEAFF.

CDR3 sequence reads: CSVVTGALGGYTF. DNA for the CDR3: TGCAGCGTTGTGACAGGGGCTTTGGGAGGCTACACCTTC. The V call is TRBV29-1, the J call TRBJ1-2; 8 nucleotides agree with TRBD1. Trimming removed 4 bases from V and 8 bases from J; junction bases left unmatched: 9. Germline CDR1 reads SQVTM; CDR2 reads ANQGSEA. This CDR3 region has 13 residues.

The rearrangement uses TRBV2 and TRBJ2-3; a weak D match, TRBD2 (6 bases). Germline CDR1 is SNHLY and CDR2 is FYNNEI. CDR3 length: 14 amino acids. V lost 8 bases and J lost 5, with 17 bases in between. The CDR3 here is CASERRGRLDTQYF. The CDR3 DNA sequence: TGTGCCAGCGAGCGGCGGGGAAGACTAGATACGCAGTATTTT.

This chain joins TRBV3-1 (or the pseudogene TRBV3-2) and TRBJ1-2, with 7 bases identical to TRBD1. The CDR3 has 13 residues. Losses at the gene ends were 4 bases for V and 5 bases for J; bases not matched to a gene: 4. The germline CDR1 and CDR2 sequences are LGHDT and YNNKEL (reference sequence). The chain's CDR3 is CASSRATGYGYTF. In DNA, the CDR3 is TGTGCCAGCAGCCGTGCGACAGGGTATGGCTACACCTTC.